The 24 T cell receptor beta chains presented below share a single source sample, sequenced in a study of cytomegalovirus exposure and HLA in healthy donors. The PCR ran on 60 Vbeta and 13 Jbeta primers. The assay was immunoSEQ multiplex PCR, and TCRdb's table has in-frame clones only and misses some. The repertoire holds about 130,000 clones, with more than 80% as singletons. The sequencing input was PBMCs. The source of these receptors is a woman aged 25 to 39 in good health and CMV-seropositive.

CDR3 in amino acids: CASSQELSYNEQFF. DNA for the CDR3: TGTGCCAGCAGCCAAGAACTCTCCTACAATGAGCAGTTCTTC. V gene TRBV4-2 combines with J gene TRBJ2-1; D gene ambiguous. The CDR3 is made up of 14 amino acids. The V and J ends lost 0 bases and 0 bases respectively, with 3 bases between them. From germline, CDR1 is LGHNA and CDR2 YNFKEQ.

Here the CDR3 reads CASSRTGSYNEQFF. The CDR3 DNA reads TGTGCCAGCAGCAGGACAGGGTCCTACAATGAGCAGTTCTTC. The chain links TRBV2 to TRBJ2-1, with 8 bases fitting TRBD1. V lost 6 bases to trimming and J lost 1 base; unmatched junction nucleotides: 2. The CDR3 totals 14 residues. From germline, CDR1 is SNHLY and CDR2 FYNNEI.

The rearrangement joins TRBV28 to TRBJ1-2, with no clear D. The V gene's germline CDR1 is MDHEN and CDR2 SYDVKM. CDR3 length: 14 residues. Trimming shortened V by 4 bases and J by 8 bases, and 17 bases separated the two germline ends. CDR3 in amino acids: CASSSTERPGGYTF. The CDR3 region has the DNA TGTGCCAGCAGTTCAACAGAACGGCCCGGAGGCTACACCTTC.

This chain links TRBV10-2 with TRBJ1-1; no definite D call. This CDR3 is 12 amino acids long. CDR1 WSHSY and CDR2 SAAADI come from the germline V gene. The V and J ends lost 4 bases and 4 bases respectively, with 7 bases between them. The CDR3 coding sequence is TGCGCCAGCAGTGTCGGGTCCACTGAAGCTTTCTTT. Residues: CASSVGSTEAFF.

This chain connects TRBV5-1 to TRBJ2-1, with 9 bases that match TRBD2. The germline V gene has CDR1 SGHRS and CDR2 YFSETQ. This CDR3 comprises 17 residues. J gave up 10 bases and V 0 bases, and 14 bases lay outside the gene matches. The CDR3 nucleotides read TGCGCCAGCAGCTTGGCCCCCCAGCGGGGGGCCTACGGGGAGCAGTTCTTC. It is translated as CASSLAPQRGAYGEQFF.

V usage is TRBV6-1 and J usage is TRBJ2-1; TRBD2 is a possible D gene (6 bases). CDR1 and CDR2 from the germline V gene are MNHNS and SASEGT. The CDR3 is 15 amino acids. Trimming took 3 bases from V and 4 from J, leaving 13 bases between them. The CDR3 region is CASSEPGSGYNEQFF. The CDR3 coding sequence is TGTGCCAGCAGTGAGCCCGGGAGTGGTTACAATGAGCAGTTCTTC.

This rearrangement joins TRBV7-9 to TRBJ1-1; maybe TRBD1 (6 bases). Germline loops: CDR1 SEHNR, CDR2 FQNEAQ (reference sequence). The CDR3 loop spans 15 amino acids. V lost 4 bases to trimming and J lost 1 base, with 13 bases between them. The CDR3 here is CASSSAGVGNTEAFF. CDR3 bases: TGTGCCAGCAGCTCTGCAGGGGTGGGGAACACTGAAGCTTTCTTT.

This chain uses TRBV6-5 with TRBJ1-1; possible D gene TRBD1, 5 bases. The CDR3 sequence is 14 residues long. V was clipped by 5 bases and J by 3 bases, with 13 bases between them. CDR1 and CDR2 from the germline V gene are MNHEY and SVGAGI. DNA for the CDR3: TGTGCCAGCAGTCCAGCGGGCAGGGACACTGAAGCTTTCTTT. It specifies CASSPAGRDTEAFF.

V gene TRBV7-3 combines with J gene TRBJ2-2; 11 nucleotides align to TRBD2. The germline V gene has CDR1 SGHTA and CDR2 FQGTGA. CDR3 size: 17 residues. The trim removed 1 base at V and 5 bases at J, leaving 6 bases unmatched. The CDR3 DNA is TGTGCCAGCAGCTTAATAGTACTAGCGGGAGATACCGGGGAGCTGTTTTTT. Its protein is CASSLIVLAGDTGELFF.

In DNA, the CDR3 is TGTGCCAGCAGTCGGGGACTAGCGGGAGGGCCTTATTTAAGCGATGAGCAGTTCTTC. This sequence encodes CASSRGLAGGPYLSDEQFF. The rearrangement links TRBV2 to TRBJ2-1; TRBD2 agrees at 16 bases. J was trimmed by 8 bases and V by 5 bases; bases with no gene match: 15. There are 19 residues in the CDR3. Germline V gene data show CDR1 as SNHLY and CDR2 as FYNNEI.

The V and J genes are TRBV18 and TRBJ1-5; D is undetermined. This CDR3 region has 14 residues. CDR1 is KGHSH, CDR2 LQKENI, per germline. Trimming took off 2 bases at V and 7 bases at J, with 12 bases between the two ends. CDR3 residues: CASSPSAAAQPQHF. The CDR3 nucleotides read TGTGCCAGCTCACCAAGTGCCGCCGCGCAGCCCCAGCATTTT. Looking up the rest from reference TRBV18 and TRBJ1-5 gives the full variable domain: NAGVMQNPRHLVRRRGQEARLRCSPMKGHSHVYWYRQLPEEGLKFMVYLQKENIIDESGMPKERFSAEFPKEGPSILRIQQVVRGDSAAYFCASSPSAAAQPQHFGDGTRLSIL.

The rearrangement joins TRBV2 to TRBJ1-3, with D possibly TRBD1 on 5 matching bases. This CDR3 contains 14 residues. With 5 bases removed from V and 3 bases from J, the gap between germline ends came to 11 bases. The germline CDR1 and CDR2 sequences are SNHLY and FYNNEI. The CDR3 DNA is TGTGCCAGCAGTCAGGGCCTGTTTGGAAACACCATATATTTT. It yields the protein CASSQGLFGNTIYF. Together with reference TRBV2 and TRBJ1-3, the CDR3 gives the full variable domain: EPEVTQTPSHQVTQMGQEVILRCVPISNHLYFYWYRQILGQKVEFLVSFYNNEISEKSEIFDDQFSVERPDGSNFTLKIRSTKLEDSAMYFCASSQGLFGNTIYFGEGSWLTVV.

The chain couples TRBV30 to TRBJ2-7, with 10 bases lining up with TRBD1. CDR3 length: 12 amino acids. With V trimmed by 8 bases and J by 3 bases, 4 bases remained unmatched. Germline V CDR1 and CDR2: GTSNPN, SVGIG (reference sequence). The CDR3 DNA is TGTGCCGCCCGGACAGGGGGCTACGAGCAGTACTTC. This translates into CAARTGGYEQYF.

The rearrangement links TRBV6-1 to TRBJ1-4; tentative D call: TRBD1 (5 bases). Germline CDR1 and CDR2: MNHNS and SASEGT. The CDR3 sequence is 14 residues long. Between the trimmed V and J ends, which lost 4 bases and 6 bases, there was a span of 12 bases. This CDR3 is CASSVDRYHEKLFF. CDR3 DNA sequence: TGTGCCAGCAGTGTCGACAGATATCATGAAAAACTGTTTTTT.

On this clone: Other DNA sequences in the sample encode the same CDR3. The chain links TRBV10-3 to TRBJ1-1; possible D gene TRBD1, 6 bases. Trimming removed 6 bases from V and 0 bases from J, with 11 bases in between. CDR3 size: 14 residues. CDR1 and CDR2 (germline): ENHRY, SYGVKD. The CDR3 DNA is TGTGCCATCAGCAGGGGTGGCTTGAACACTGAAGCTTTCTTT. It yields the protein CAISRGGLNTEAFF.

This clone was seen only once. J is TRBJ2-3 and V is TRBV5-1, with TRBD2 matching over 12 bases. The V segment lost 0 bases and the J segment 0 bases; nucleotides outside the gene matches: 2. This CDR3 contains 17 residues. Germline-derived CDR1 and CDR2 are SGHRS and YFSETQ. The CDR3 coding sequence is TGCGCCAGCAGCTTGGGACTAGCGGGGGCTAGCACAGATACGCAGTATTTT. Encoded protein: CASSLGLAGASTDTQYF. Drawing the rest from reference TRBV5-1 and TRBJ2-3, the complete variable domain is KAGVTQTPRYLIKTRGQQVTLSCSPISGHRSVSWYQQTPGQGLQFLFEYFSETQRNKGNFPGRFSGRQFSNSRSEMNVSTLELGDSALYLCASSLGLAGASTDTQYFGPGTRLTVL.

This clone occurred once. V gene TRBV7-9 combines with J gene TRBJ1-1, with TRBD1 identical over 8 bases. Germline CDR1 SEHNR, CDR2 FQNEAQ (reference sequence). V was pared by 4 bases and J by 9 bases, with 10 bases of the junction left unmatched. This CDR3 is built from 14 residues. The CDR3 loop is CASSSPDRGRKAFF. The DNA for the CDR3 is TGTGCCAGCAGCTCACCAGACAGGGGTCGGAAAGCTTTCTTT. Variable domain in full (rest from reference TRBV7-9 and TRBJ1-1): DTGVSQNPRHKITKRGQNVTFRCDPISEHNRLYWYRQTLGQGPEFLTYFQNEAQLEKSRLLSDRFSAERPKGSFSTLEIQRTEQGDSAMYLCASSSPDRGRKAFFGQGTRLTVV.

The chain couples TRBV6-6 to TRBJ1-6, with D possibly matching TRBD1 (6 bases). The CDR3 runs 15 residues. Germline assignment: CDR1 MNHNY and CDR2 SVGAGI (reference sequence). The V end was cut by 1 base, the J end by 5 bases, with 9 bases between. Written as DNA, the CDR3 is TGTGCCAGCAGTTACTTCCAGGGGAATAATTCACCCCTCCACTTT. Protein: CASSYFQGNNSPLHF.

The V gene is TRBV21-1, the J gene TRBJ2-3; the D segment call TRBD2 is taken from the table without a DNA check. TRBV21-1 is noted as a pseudogene. The CDR3 totals 15 residues. DNA for the CDR3: TGTGCCAGCAGCAAACCCGAGCGGGCAACAGATACGCAGTATTTT. Translation gives CASSKPERATDTQYF.

The rearrangement links TRBV5-4 to TRBJ2-1; 7 bases are shared with TRBD2. Per the germline V gene, CDR1 is SGHNT and CDR2 is YYREEE (reference sequence). V shed 5 bases, J shed 10 bases, and the junction held 6 bases outside the gene matches. The CDR3 totals 12 residues. The chain's CDR3 is CASSYWEGEQFF. DNA for the CDR3: TGTGCCAGCAGTTATTGGGAGGGGGAGCAGTTCTTC.

The J gene is TRBJ2-1, the V gene TRBV7-3; TRBD1 might be the D (5 bases). V dropped 4 bases and J dropped 6 bases, with 13 bases sitting between them. The CDR3 covers 14 residues. CDR1 SGHTA and CDR2 FQGTGA come from the germline V gene. CDR3: CASSSLGPPNEQFF. The DNA of the CDR3 is TGTGCCAGCAGCTCGTTGGGGCCCCCCAATGAGCAGTTCTTC.

This clone is a singleton in its sample. This chain links TRBV6-1 with TRBJ1-3; D is possibly TRBD1 (5 bases). Trimming pared 2 bases from V and 4 bases from J, leaving 18 bases between. The CDR3 length is 17 residues. Germline V gene lookup returns CDR1 MNHNS and CDR2 SASEGT. This CDR3 is CASSEILGLGAGNTIYF. CDR3 nucleotide sequence: TGTGCCAGCAGTGAAATTTTGGGACTTGGAGCAGGAAACACCATATATTTT.

The chain has TRBV5-5 and TRBJ2-1, with 11 bases that match TRBD2. CDR1 is SGHKS and CDR2 is YYEKEE in the germline V gene (reference sequence). This CDR3 contains 17 residues. V lost 0 bases to trimming and J lost 1 base; unmatched junction nucleotides: 3. In nucleotides, the CDR3 is TGTGCCAGCAGCTTGGTCCTAGCGGGAGGATCCTACAATGAGCAGTTCTTC. It codes for CASSLVLAGGSYNEQFF.

The CDR3 is CASSLSPRAYEQYF. CDR3 DNA: TGTGCCAGCAGTTTATCCCCAAGAGCCTACGAGCAGTACTTC. J is TRBJ2-7 and V is TRBV27; no firm D call. This CDR3 is 14 amino acids long. Per germline, CDR1 MNHEY and CDR2 SMNVEV (reference sequence). The V end was cut by 0 bases, the J end by 2 bases, with 8 bases between.